The present TCR beta chain was sequenced within a study of blood T cell repertoires in COVID-19. Clones were sequenced by immunoSEQ multiplex PCR, and TCRdb holds only the in-frame ones, with some missing. The profile shows 150,000 to 200,000 clones, 80% to 90% of them singletons. Germline V gene data show CDR1 as LNHDA and CDR2 as SQIVND (reference sequence). CDR3 length: 14 residues. V dropped 8 bases and J dropped 7 bases, with 18 bases sitting between them. This chain uses TRBV19 with TRBJ2-1, with TRBD2 as a possible D gene (6 bases). The receptor's source is a woman in her thirties or forties with acute COVID-19. The sequencing sample was made of PBMCs or T cells enriched from blood (not recorded which). In DNA form, the CDR3 reads TGTGCCAGTGCGGGAATTAACCCCAGAAATGAGCAGTTCTTC. Translating it yields CASAGINPRNEQFF.